This T cell receptor beta chain was sequenced for a study of shared T cell receptors in the human thymus. Profiled with immunoSEQ multiplex PCR; TCRdb holds only in-frame clones, not every one. The sample has roughly 550,000 clones; 75% to 85% are singletons. These same data were also listed under a study on human thymus T cells. This second study notes: Thymic repertoires from unrelated individuals overlapped highly, related research reported.

The sequence came from a boy younger than two with a congenital heart defect. Sequenced sample: thymocytes.

CDR3 residues: CASSRGSSGSNEQFF. Written as DNA, the CDR3 is TGCGCCAGCAGCCGGGGAAGTAGCGGGAGCAATGAGCAGTTCTTC. The gene calls are TRBV4-3 and TRBJ2-1; 9 bases fit TRBD2. Germline V CDR1 and CDR2: LGHNA, YSLEER. With V trimmed by 4 bases and J by 6 bases, 7 bases remained unmatched. CDR3 size: 15 residues.